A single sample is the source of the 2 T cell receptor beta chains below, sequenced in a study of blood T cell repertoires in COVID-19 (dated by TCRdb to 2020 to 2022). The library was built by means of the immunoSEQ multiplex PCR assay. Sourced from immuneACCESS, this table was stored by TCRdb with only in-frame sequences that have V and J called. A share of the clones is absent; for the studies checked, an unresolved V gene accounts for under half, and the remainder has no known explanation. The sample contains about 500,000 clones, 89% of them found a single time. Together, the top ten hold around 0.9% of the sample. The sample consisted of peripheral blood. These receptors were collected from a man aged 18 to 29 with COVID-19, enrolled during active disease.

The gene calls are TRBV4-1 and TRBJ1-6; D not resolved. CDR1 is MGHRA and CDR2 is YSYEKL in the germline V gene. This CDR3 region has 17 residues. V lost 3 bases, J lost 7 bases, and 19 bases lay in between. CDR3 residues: CASSHPSGGAPNSPLHF. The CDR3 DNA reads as TGCGCCAGCAGCCACCCCAGCGGAGGAGCTCCGAATTCACCCCTCCACTTT.

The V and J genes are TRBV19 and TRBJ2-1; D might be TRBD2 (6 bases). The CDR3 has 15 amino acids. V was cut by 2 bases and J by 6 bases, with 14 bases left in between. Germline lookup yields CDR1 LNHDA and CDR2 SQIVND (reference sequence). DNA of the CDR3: TGTGCCAGTAGTATAACGGCCGCCGGGGGCAATGAGCAGTTCTTC. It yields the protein CASSITAAGGNEQFF.